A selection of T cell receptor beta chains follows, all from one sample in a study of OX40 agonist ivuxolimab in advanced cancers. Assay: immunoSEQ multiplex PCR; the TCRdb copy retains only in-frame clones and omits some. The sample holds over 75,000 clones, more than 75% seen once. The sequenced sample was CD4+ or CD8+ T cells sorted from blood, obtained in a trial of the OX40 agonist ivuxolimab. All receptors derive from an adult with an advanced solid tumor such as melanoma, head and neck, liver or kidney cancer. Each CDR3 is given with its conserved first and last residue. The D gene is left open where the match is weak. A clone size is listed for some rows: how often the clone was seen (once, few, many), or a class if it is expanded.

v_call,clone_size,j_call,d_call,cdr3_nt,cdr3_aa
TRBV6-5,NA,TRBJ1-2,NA,TGTGCCAGCAGTCCCCTAACGGTCGGTGGCTACACCTTC,CASSPLTVGGYTF
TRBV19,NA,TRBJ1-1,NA,TGTGCCAGTAGTTTCAGGGGTAGAAACACTGAAGCTTTCTTT,CASSFRGRNTEAFF
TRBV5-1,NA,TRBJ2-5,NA,TGCGCCAGCAGCCTGGGCGGGATCCAAGAGACCCAGTACTTC,CASSLGGIQETQYF
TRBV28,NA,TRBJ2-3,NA,TGTGCCAGCAGTACCCGCCGAGGCCTAGATACGCAGTATTTT,CASSTRRGLDTQYF
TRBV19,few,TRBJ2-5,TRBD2,TGTGCCAGTAGTATTGAGGCGGGAGCGGAAGAGACCCAGTACTTC,CASSIEAGAEETQYF
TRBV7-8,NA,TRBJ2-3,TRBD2,TGTGCCAGCAGCTTAGACTTAGGACTAGCGGGAATCTTGGGGGCAGATACGCAGTATTTT,CASSLDLGLAGILGADTQYF
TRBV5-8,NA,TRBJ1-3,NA,TGTGCCAGCAGCCATCCGGGGTTTACTGGAAACACCATATATTTT,CASSHPGFTGNTIYF
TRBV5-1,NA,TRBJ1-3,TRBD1,TGCGCCAGCAGCCATCCGGGACAGGGGGCAGGAAACACCATATATTTT,CASSHPGQGAGNTIYF
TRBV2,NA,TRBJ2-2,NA,TGTGCCACCTTTTCGAGGCGTATCTCCGGGGAGCTGTTTTTT,CATFSRRISGELFF
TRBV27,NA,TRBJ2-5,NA,TGTGCCAGCAGTCCGATAAGATTGACAGAGACCCAGTACTTC,CASSPIRLTETQYF
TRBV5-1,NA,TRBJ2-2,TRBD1,TGCGCCAGCAGCGCCGGGACAGGGGGGGCCACCGGGGAGCTGTTTTTT,CASSAGTGGATGELFF
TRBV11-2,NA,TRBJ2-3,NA,TGTGCCAGCAGCCCCGTTTCCGGAGATACGCAGTATTTT,CASSPVSGDTQYF
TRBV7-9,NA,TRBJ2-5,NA,TGTGCCGGATCGGGGACGGCGGGAAACGGAGAGACCCAGTACTTC,CAGSGTAGNGETQYF
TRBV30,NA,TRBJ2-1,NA,TGTGCCTGGAGTGTAAGTCAATACAATGAGCAGTTCTTC,CAWSVSQYNEQFF
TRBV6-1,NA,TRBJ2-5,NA,TGTGCCAGCAGTGAGATGGGGGAGACCCAGTACTTC,CASSEMGETQYF
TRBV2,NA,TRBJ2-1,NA,TGTGCCAGCAGGGACAGCCTCTACAATGAGCAGTTCTTC,CASRDSLYNEQFF
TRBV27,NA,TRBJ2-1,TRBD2,TGTGCCAGCAGTTTAGGCCTAGCGGGGCCCTACAATGAGCAGTTCTTC,CASSLGLAGPYNEQFF
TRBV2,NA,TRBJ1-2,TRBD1,TGTGCCAGCAGGGCAGACAGGGGATCAGTTGGCTACACCTTC,CASRADRGSVGYTF
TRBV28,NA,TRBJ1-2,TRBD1,TGTGCCAGCAGTTCTGCGTTCAGGACAGGAAGCTATGGCTACACCTTC,CASSSAFRTGSYGYTF
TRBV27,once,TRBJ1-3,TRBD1,TGTGCCAGCAGTTTAAACAGGGGGTTCTCTGGAAACACCATATATTTT,CASSLNRGFSGNTIYF
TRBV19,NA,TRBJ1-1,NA,TGTGCCAGTAGTATCGCCAGTTGGACTGAAGCTTTCTTT,CASSIASWTEAFF
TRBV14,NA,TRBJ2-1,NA,TGTGCCAGCAGCCAAGATATAAGGAACGGCTTGCTTCTACGGGGAGGTGAGCAGTTCTTC,CASSQDIRNGLLLRGGEQFF
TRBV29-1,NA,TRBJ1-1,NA,TGCAGCGTCGACACGAACCCTGAAGCTTTCTTT,CSVDTNPEAFF
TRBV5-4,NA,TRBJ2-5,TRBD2,TGTGCCAGCAGCTCCCCGCATACGGGGGGTAGCGCCGCCGAGACCCAGTACTTC,CASSSPHTGGSAAETQYF
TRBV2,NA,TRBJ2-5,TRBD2,TGTGCCAGCAGTGGGAGCGGGAGGGCCAGGGAGACCCAGTACTTC,CASSGSGRARETQYF
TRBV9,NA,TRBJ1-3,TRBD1,TGTGCCAGCAGTCCTTCGACAGGGATAGGTGGAAACACCATATATTTT,CASSPSTGIGGNTIYF
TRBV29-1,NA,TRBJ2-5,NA,TGCAGCGTTGAAGGGGGGACAGCGGGTGTAGAGACCCAGTACTTC,CSVEGGTAGVETQYF
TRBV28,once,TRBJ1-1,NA,TGTGCCAGCAGAAGGGGGGGGATGAACACTGAAGCTTTCTTT,CASRRGGMNTEAFF
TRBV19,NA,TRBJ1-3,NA,TGTGCCAGTAGTAAAAACAGGGGAAACACCATATATTTT,CASSKNRGNTIYF
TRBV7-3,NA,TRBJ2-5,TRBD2,TGTGCCAGCAGCTTAAACTCGGGACTAGCGGGAGGTGAGACCCAGTACTTC,CASSLNSGLAGGETQYF
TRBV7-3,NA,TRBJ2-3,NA,TGTGCCAGCAGCTTAAATTCCCGGGCAAGGAACACAGATACGCAGTATTTT,CASSLNSRARNTDTQYF